These T cell receptor beta chains were read from a single sample in a study of tumor-infiltrating lymphocytes in localized non-small cell lung cancer. TCRdb keeps only in-frame clones here, not all; method: immunoSEQ multiplex PCR. The sample has 25,000 to 30,000 clones, approximately 85% seen once; the top ten hold around 2.1%. The sample comprised lung tumor tissue. These receptors all stem from a human donor with non-small cell lung cancer. CDR3s include the opening cysteine and the closing phenylalanine or tryptophan. Fields, in order: J gene, V gene, clone size, D gene, CDR3 length, CDR3 DNA, CDR3 protein. A D gene is named only where the DNA matches it firmly. Some rows have no size entry. The others give once, few or many, or a class for an expanded clone.

TRBJ1-3,TRBV6-6,-,-,13,TGTGCCAGCAGTAAACAGGGTTCCGACACCATATATTTT,CASSKQGSDTIYF
TRBJ1-2,TRBV25-1,-,-,14,TGTGCCAGCAGTGCCCCAGGGTACGGCTATGGCTACACCTTC,CASSAPGYGYGYTF
TRBJ2-5,TRBV6-6,-,-,13,TGTGCCAGCAGCTTCGGGGGTAGGGAGACCCAGTACTTC,CASSFGGRETQYF
TRBJ1-5,TRBV7-2,-,-,13,TGTGCCAGCAGCCAACACGTGTCAGAGCCCCAGCATTTT,CASSQHVSEPQHF
TRBJ2-5,TRBV4-2,-,TRBD1,15,TGTGCCAGCAGCCAAGAAGGGACAGCGGCAGAGACCCAGTACTTC,CASSQEGTAAETQYF
TRBJ1-1,TRBV9,once,-,13,TGTGCCAGCAGCGTACCGCCGAGCACTGAAGCTTTCTTT,CASSVPPSTEAFF
TRBJ2-7,TRBV2,-,-,14,TGTGCCAGCAGGATCAGGGACACCTCCTACGAGCAGTACTTC,CASRIRDTSYEQYF
TRBJ2-2,TRBV28,-,TRBD2,15,TGTGCCAGCACCAATGCGGGGGGGTACACCGGGGAGCTGTTTTTT,CASTNAGGYTGELFF
TRBJ1-3,TRBV7-8,-,-,14,TGTGCCAGCAGCTTAAGGGACTCTGGAAACACCATATATTTT,CASSLRDSGNTIYF
TRBJ2-6,TRBV6-4,-,-,16,TGTGCCAGCAGTGACGACGGGGGCTCTGGGGCCAACGTCCTGACTTTC,CASSDDGGSGANVLTF
TRBJ2-1,TRBV5-4,-,TRBD1,15,TGTGCCAGCAGCTTTAGGACAGGGAACTACAATGAGCAGTTCTTC,CASSFRTGNYNEQFF
TRBJ2-6,TRBV4-1,once,-,14,TGCGCCAGCAGCCAATTGGGCGGGGCCAACGTCCTGACTTTC,CASSQLGGANVLTF
TRBJ1-5,TRBV2,-,-,14,TGTGCCAGCGCTGCAGGGTGGCGCAATCAGCCCCAGCATTTT,CASAAGWRNQPQHF
TRBJ2-7,TRBV19,-,-,14,TGTGCCAGTAGTATAGGCACCTCCCCCTACGAGCAGTACTTC,CASSIGTSPYEQYF
TRBJ2-1,TRBV5-4,-,TRBD2,17,TGTGCCAGCAGCCGTATGGTAACGGGGGGGAGTTACAATGAGCAGTTCTTC,CASSRMVTGGSYNEQFF
TRBJ1-5,TRBV4-3,once,-,17,TGCGCCAGCAGCCCTAAAAAGGCTAGGGTTAGCAATCAGCCCCAGCATTTT,CASSPKKARVSNQPQHF
TRBJ1-2,TRBV5-4,once,-,15,TGCGCCAGCAGCCAAGGGGCAGGTTCGAACTATGGCTACACCTTC,CASSQGAGSNYGYTF
TRBJ1-5,TRBV6-1,-,-,15,TGTGCCAGCAGTGACATGACCTGGGGCAATCAGCCCCAGCATTTT,CASSDMTWGNQPQHF
TRBJ2-5,TRBV4-3,few,TRBD2,19,TGCGCCAGCAGCCAAGATCTTGGGCTAGCGGGGGACGTGGAGGAGACCCAGTACTTC,CASSQDLGLAGDVEETQYF
TRBJ2-7,TRBV5-5,-,-,16,TGTGCCAGCAGCAGATCTTTTGGGGACAACTCCTACGAGCAGTACTTC,CASSRSFGDNSYEQYF
TRBJ1-2,TRBV30,-,TRBD1,15,TGTGCCTGGAGCGATCCCCTGACAGGGAGGTATGGCTACACCTTC,CAWSDPLTGRYGYTF
TRBJ1-1,TRBV6-5,-,-,15,TGTGCCAGCCTCGCCACAGGGTGGGTGAACACTGAAGCTTTCTTT,CASLATGWVNTEAFF
TRBJ1-2,TRBV5-1,-,-,16,TGCGCCAGCAGCTTGGGCGCTGCTTTATCCCGCTATGGCTACACCTTC,CASSLGAALSRYGYTF
TRBJ2-1,TRBV2,-,-,11,TGTGCCAGCAGTGTTCAGAATGAGCAGTTCTTC,CASSVQNEQFF
TRBJ1-6,TRBV30,-,-,15,TGTGCCTGGAGTAGCGGCAGGGCTTCCAATTCACCCCTCCACTTT,CAWSSGRASNSPLHF